The 5 T cell receptor beta chains listed next were all sequenced from one sample in a study of cytomegalovirus exposure and HLA in healthy donors (dated by TCRdb to between 2016 and 2019). The receptor library was made with the immunoSEQ multiplex PCR assay. For the multiplex PCR, a mixture combining 60 forward primers for TCR Vbeta segments and 13 reverse primers for TCR Jbeta segments was used. The table was pulled from immuneACCESS by TCRdb, which kept in-frame rearrangements only. Such tables lose some clones; where checked, under half of the loss comes from unresolved V genes, and the rest has no known cause. The sample table lists under 150,000 clones, 83% of them with a count of one. Roughly 1.2% of the sample belongs to the ten largest clones. The sequenced sample was PBMCs. Receptors were obtained from a girl aged 2-9 years in good health and CMV-seronegative.

The rearrangement uses TRBV4-3 and TRBJ2-1, with D maybe TRBD2 (6 bases). V gave up 3 bases and J gave up 7 bases, with 10 bases separating them. The V gene's germline CDR1 is LGHNA and CDR2 YSLEER. This CDR3 comprises 13 residues. CDR3 sequence: CASSQTRGNEQFF. The CDR3 DNA reads TGCGCCAGCAGCCAGACCCGGGGGAATGAGCAGTTCTTC.

This rearrangement joins TRBV21-1 to TRBJ1-6; TRBD1 is the table's D call, not checked against the DNA. TRBV21-1 is a listed pseudogene. The CDR3 runs to 19 residues. CDR3 bases: TGTGCCAGCAGCGCCTTCCGAGGGGGTACCGGGACAGGGGATTCACCCCTCCACTTT. It yields the protein CASSAFRGGTGTGDSPLHF.

The V gene is TRBV19, the J gene TRBJ1-2; 9 positions match TRBD1. The germline gives CDR1 LNHDA, CDR2 SQIVND (reference sequence). This CDR3 is built from 13 residues. V lost 6 bases to trimming and J lost 4 bases; unmatched junction nucleotides: 3. The CDR3 DNA follows: TGTGCCAGTAGACAGGGGGCTACCTATGGCTACACCTTC. Amino acid sequence: CASRQGATYGYTF.

This chain links TRBV6-4 with TRBJ2-3; D is unclear. V lost 0 bases and J 6 bases, leaving 7 bases between the germline ends. CDR3 size: 13 residues. CDR1 is MRHNA and CDR2 is SNTAGT in the germline V gene. The CDR3 DNA sequence: TGTGCCAGCAGTGACTCGAGTCGGGATACGCAGTATTTT. Encoded protein: CASSDSSRDTQYF.

The chain combines TRBV19 with TRBJ1-4; D is perhaps TRBD1 (5 bases). Germline CDR1 reads LNHDA; CDR2 reads SQIVND (reference sequence). The CDR3 is 14 residues long. V lost 3 bases to trimming and J lost 7 bases, with 12 bases between them. CDR3: CASSIPGTGEKLFF. The DNA of the CDR3 is TGTGCCAGTAGTATCCCAGGCACAGGTGAAAAACTGTTTTTT. Together with reference TRBV19 and TRBJ1-4, the CDR3 gives the full variable domain: DGGITQSPKYLFRKEGQNVTLSCEQNLNHDAMYWYRQDPGQGLRLIYYSQIVNDFQKGDIAEGYSVSREKKESFPLTVTSAQKNPTAFYLCASSIPGTGEKLFFGSGTQLSVL.